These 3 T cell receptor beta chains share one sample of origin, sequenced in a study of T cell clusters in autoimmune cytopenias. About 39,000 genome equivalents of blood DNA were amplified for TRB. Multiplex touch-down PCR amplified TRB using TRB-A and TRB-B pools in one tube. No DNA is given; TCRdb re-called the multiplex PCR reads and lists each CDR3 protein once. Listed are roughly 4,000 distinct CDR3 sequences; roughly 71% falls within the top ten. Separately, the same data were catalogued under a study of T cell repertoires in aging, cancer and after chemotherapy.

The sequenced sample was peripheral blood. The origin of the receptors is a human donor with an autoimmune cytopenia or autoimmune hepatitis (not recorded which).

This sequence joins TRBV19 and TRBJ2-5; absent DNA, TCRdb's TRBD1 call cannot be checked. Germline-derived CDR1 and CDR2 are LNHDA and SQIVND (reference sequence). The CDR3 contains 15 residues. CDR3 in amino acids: CASSWGTGVRETQYF.

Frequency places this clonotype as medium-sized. The CDR3 sequence: CSVEGVGETQYF. The rearrangement uses TRBV29-1 and TRBJ2-5; TCRdb's D call, TRBD1, is unchecked because there is no DNA. CDR1 is SQVTM and CDR2 is ANQGSEA in the germline V gene. The CDR3 has 12 amino acids.

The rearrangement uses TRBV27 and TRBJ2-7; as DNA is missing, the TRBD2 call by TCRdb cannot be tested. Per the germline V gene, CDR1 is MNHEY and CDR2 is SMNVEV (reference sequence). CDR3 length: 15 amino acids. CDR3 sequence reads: CASSFASGGAKEQYF.